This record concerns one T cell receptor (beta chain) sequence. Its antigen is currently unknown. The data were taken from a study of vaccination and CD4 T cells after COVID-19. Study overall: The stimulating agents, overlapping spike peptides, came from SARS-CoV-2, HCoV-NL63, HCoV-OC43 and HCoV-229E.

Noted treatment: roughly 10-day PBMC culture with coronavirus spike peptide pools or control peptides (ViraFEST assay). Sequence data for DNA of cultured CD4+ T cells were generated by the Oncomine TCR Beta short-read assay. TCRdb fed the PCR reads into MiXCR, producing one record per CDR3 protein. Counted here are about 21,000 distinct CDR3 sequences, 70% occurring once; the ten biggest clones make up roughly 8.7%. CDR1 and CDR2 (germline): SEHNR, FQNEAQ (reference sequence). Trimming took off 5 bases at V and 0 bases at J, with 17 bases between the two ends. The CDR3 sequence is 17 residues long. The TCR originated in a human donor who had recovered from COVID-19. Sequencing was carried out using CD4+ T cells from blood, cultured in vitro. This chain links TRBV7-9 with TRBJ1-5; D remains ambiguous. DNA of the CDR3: TGTGCCAGCAGCCCGACACCCGTGGGAGCTAGCAATCAGCCCCAGCATTTT. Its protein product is CASSPTPVGASNQPQHF.